A selection of T cell receptor beta chains follows, all from one sample in a study of cytomegalovirus exposure and HLA in healthy donors. The assay was immunoSEQ multiplex PCR, and TCRdb's table has in-frame clones only and misses some. In all, the sample yields about 41,000 clones. Sequences were obtained from PBMCs. The receptors stem from a man aged 30 to 39 in good health and CMV-seronegative. CDR3s include the opening cysteine and the closing phenylalanine or tryptophan. Each record gives: D gene, V gene, J gene, CDR3 protein, CDR3 DNA. The D gene is left open where the match is weak.

>TRBD2|TRBV7-2|TRBJ2-7
CASSFGLAGTGKQYF
TGTGCCAGCAGCTTCGGACTAGCGGGAACAGGCAAGCAGTACTTC
>NA|TRBV9|TRBJ2-7
CASSVGGGGSDYEQYF
TGTGCCAGCAGCGTAGGAGGGGGGGGTTCGGACTACGAGCAGTACTTC
>NA|TRBV4-2|TRBJ2-3
CASGQDYGGNTQYF
TGTGCCAGCGGACAGGACTACGGTGGGAATACGCAGTATTTT
>TRBD2|TRBV25-1|TRBJ2-2
CANLTPAGVNTGELFF
TGTGCTAACCTTACCCCAGCGGGGGTAAACACCGGGGAGCTGTTTTTT
>TRBD1|TRBV5-6|TRBJ2-6
CASSLDGQGAGANVLTF
TGTGCCAGCAGCTTGGACGGACAGGGGGCTGGGGCCAACGTCCTGACTTTC
>TRBD1|TRBV4-2|TRBJ2-1
CASSQGQGAPNEQFF
TGTGCCAGCAGCCAAGGACAGGGGGCTCCCAATGAGCAGTTCTTC
>TRBD1|TRBV25-1|TRBJ1-2
CASMSGGNYGYTF
TGTGCCAGCATGTCAGGGGGTAACTATGGCTACACCTTC
>NA|TRBV6-4|TRBJ1-1
CASSEFWNTEAFF
TGTGCCAGCAGTGAGTTCTGGAACACTGAAGCTTTCTTT
>NA|TRBV5-1|TRBJ2-5
CASSAGPTETQYF
TGCGCCAGCAGCGCGGGGCCTACCGAGACCCAGTACTTC
>TRBD1|TRBV7-9|TRBJ2-5
CASSLGDRGDGETQYF
TGTGCCAGCAGCTTAGGGGACAGGGGGGACGGAGAGACCCAGTACTTC
>NA|TRBV18|TRBJ2-7
CASSPSVMTYEQYF
TGTGCCAGCTCACCTTCAGTTATGACCTACGAGCAGTACTTC
>TRBD1|TRBV30|TRBJ1-3
CAWSVRDRVGRNTIYF
TGTGCCTGGAGTGTACGAGACAGGGTTGGGAGAAACACCATATATTTT
>TRBD1|TRBV4-1|TRBJ1-1
CASSRQGVNTEAFF
TGCGCCTCCAGCCGACAGGGGGTAAACACTGAAGCTTTCTTT
>NA|TRBV10-3|TRBJ2-7
CAISEPRTNSYEQYF
TGTGCCATCAGTGAGCCAAGGACTAACTCCTACGAGCAGTACTTC
>NA|TRBV5-1|TRBJ2-2
CASRPGTQNTGELFF
TGCGCCAGCAGACCCGGGACACAGAACACCGGGGAGCTGTTTTTT
>NA|TRBV9|TRBJ1-2
CASSVPAGEDYGYTF
TGTGCCAGCAGCGTGCCAGCGGGCGAAGACTATGGCTACACCTTC
>TRBD1|TRBV28|TRBJ2-5
CASSGQGGFTLQETQYF
TGTGCCAGCAGTGGACAGGGGGGGTTTACTCTTCAAGAGACCCAGTACTTC
>TRBD1|TRBV15|TRBJ1-2
CATSREVTGGIGYTF
TGTGCCACCAGCAGAGAAGTAACAGGGGGTATTGGCTACACCTTC
>NA|TRBV2|TRBJ1-4
CATLRGRNEKLFF
TGTGCCACCCTCAGAGGTAGAAATGAAAAACTGTTTTTT
>NA|TRBV19|TRBJ1-1
CASSIRQGMGPEAFF
TGTGCCAGTAGTATTAGGCAGGGGATGGGCCCTGAAGCTTTCTTT
>TRBD1|TRBV6-5|TRBJ1-2
CASKTQGFTRGYTF
TGTGCCAGCAAAACACAGGGGTTTACACGCGGCTACACCTTC
>NA|TRBV7-8|TRBJ2-7
CASSPWEEETVSYEQYF
TGTGCCAGCAGCCCGTGGGAGGAGGAGACAGTATCCTACGAGCAGTACTTC
>NA|TRBV6-5|TRBJ1-4
CASRQGTTNEKLFF
TGTGCCAGCAGACAGGGAACAACTAATGAAAAACTGTTTTTT